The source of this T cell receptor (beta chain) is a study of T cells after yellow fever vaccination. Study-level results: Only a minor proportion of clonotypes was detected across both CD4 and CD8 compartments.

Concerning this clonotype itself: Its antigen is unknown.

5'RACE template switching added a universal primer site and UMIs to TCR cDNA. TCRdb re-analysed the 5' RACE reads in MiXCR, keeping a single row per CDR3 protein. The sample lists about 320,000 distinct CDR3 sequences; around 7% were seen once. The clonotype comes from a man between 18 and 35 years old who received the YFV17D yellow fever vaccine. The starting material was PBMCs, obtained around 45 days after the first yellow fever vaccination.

CDR3 bases: TGTGCCAGCAGTTTCGGGGACAGGGTTACCGGGGAGCTGTTTTTT. Translation gives CASSFGDRVTGELFF. The chain uses TRBV12-3 or TRBV12-4 and TRBJ2-2; TRBD1 aligns across 9 bases. The length of the CDR3 is 15 residues. V gave up 3 bases and J gave up 5 bases; unmatched junction bases: 4.